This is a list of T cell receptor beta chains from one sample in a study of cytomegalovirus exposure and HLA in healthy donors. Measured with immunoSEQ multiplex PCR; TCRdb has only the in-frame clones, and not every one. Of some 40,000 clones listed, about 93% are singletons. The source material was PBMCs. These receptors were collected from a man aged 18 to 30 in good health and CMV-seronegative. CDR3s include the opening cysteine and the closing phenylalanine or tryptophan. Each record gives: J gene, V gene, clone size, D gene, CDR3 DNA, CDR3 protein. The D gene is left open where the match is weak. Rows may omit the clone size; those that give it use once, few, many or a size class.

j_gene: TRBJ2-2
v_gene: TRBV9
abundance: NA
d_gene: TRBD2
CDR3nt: TGTGCCAGCAGCGCCACCTCTTTGGGACTAGACACCGGGGAGCTGTTTTTT
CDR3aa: CASSATSLGLDTGELFF

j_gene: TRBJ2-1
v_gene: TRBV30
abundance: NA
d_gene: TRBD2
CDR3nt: TGTGCCTGGAGTGACGGGACTAGCGGGAGTCTTGAGCAGTTCTTC
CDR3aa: CAWSDGTSGSLEQFF

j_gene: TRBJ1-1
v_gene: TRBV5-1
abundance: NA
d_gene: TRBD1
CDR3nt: TGCGCCAGCAGCCCAGGGACAGGGGTAGGGACTGAAGCTTTCTTT
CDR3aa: CASSPGTGVGTEAFF

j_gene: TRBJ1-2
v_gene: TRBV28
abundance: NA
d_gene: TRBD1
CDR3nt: TGTGCCAGCAGTCCACAGGGGGGAGGTGGCTACACCTTC
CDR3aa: CASSPQGGGGYTF

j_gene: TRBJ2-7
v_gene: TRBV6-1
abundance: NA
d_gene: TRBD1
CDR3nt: TGTGCCAGCTGGGAAGGACAGGGAATCTACGAGCAGTACTTC
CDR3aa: CASWEGQGIYEQYF

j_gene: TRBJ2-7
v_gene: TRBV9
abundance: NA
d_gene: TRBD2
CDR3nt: TGTGCCAGCAGCGGGACTAGCGGGGGGGCCCGGTCCTACGAGCAGTACTTC
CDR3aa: CASSGTSGGARSYEQYF

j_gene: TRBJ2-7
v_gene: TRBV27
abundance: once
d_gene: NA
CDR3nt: TGTGCCAGCAGTTTTGGGCAGGTTCTTATCTACGAGCAGTACTTC
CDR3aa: CASSFGQVLIYEQYF

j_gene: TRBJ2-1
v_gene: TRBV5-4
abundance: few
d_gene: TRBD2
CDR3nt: TGTGCCAGCAGCTTGGCAGGGCTAGCGGGATACAATGAGCAGTTCTTC
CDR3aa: CASSLAGLAGYNEQFF

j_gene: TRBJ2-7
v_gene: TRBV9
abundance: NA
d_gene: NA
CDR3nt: TGTGCCAGCAGCGTATCGGACGGGGCCTACGAGCAGTACTTC
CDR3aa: CASSVSDGAYEQYF

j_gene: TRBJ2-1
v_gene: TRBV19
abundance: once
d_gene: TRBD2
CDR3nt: TGTGCCAGTACCCCGGGACTAGCCTACAATGAGCAGTTCTTC
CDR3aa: CASTPGLAYNEQFF

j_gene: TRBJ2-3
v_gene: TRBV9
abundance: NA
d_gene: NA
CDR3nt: TGTGCCAGCAGCGTAGGGCCAGGGCCCACAGATACGCAGTATTTT
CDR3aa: CASSVGPGPTDTQYF

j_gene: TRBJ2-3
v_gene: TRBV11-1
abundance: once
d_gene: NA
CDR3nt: TGTGCCAGCAGCTTCTACGGTAGCACAGATACGCAGTATTTT
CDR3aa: CASSFYGSTDTQYF

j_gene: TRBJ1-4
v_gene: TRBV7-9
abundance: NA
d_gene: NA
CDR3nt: TGTGCCAGCAGCTTAATTAGGGCGGGGACCGGGGAAAAACTGTTTTTT
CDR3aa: CASSLIRAGTGEKLFF

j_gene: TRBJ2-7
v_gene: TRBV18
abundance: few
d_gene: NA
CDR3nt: TGTGCCAGCTCACCGGACACGAACGAGCAGTACTTC
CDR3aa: CASSPDTNEQYF

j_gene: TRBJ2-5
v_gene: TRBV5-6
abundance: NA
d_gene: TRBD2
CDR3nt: TGTGCCAGCAGCTTCACTAGCGGGGCACAAGAGACCCAGTACTTC
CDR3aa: CASSFTSGAQETQYF

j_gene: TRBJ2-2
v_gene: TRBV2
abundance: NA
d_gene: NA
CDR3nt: TGTGCCGTACAGGGTTCGGGCACCGGGGAGCTGTTTTTT
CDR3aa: CAVQGSGTGELFF

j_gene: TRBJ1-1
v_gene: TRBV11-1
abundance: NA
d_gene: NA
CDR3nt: TGTGCCAGCAGCGAACGGGGCGGGGGTACAGAAGCTTTCTTT
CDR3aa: CASSERGGGTEAFF

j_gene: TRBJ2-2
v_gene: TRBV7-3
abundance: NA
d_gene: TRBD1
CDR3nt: TGTGCCAGCAGCCCCCGGGACAGGGTCACCGGGGAGCTGTTTTTT
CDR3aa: CASSPRDRVTGELFF

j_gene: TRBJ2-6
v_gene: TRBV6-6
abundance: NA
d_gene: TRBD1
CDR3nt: TGTGCCAGTACAGGGGCTCCGTACTCTGGGGCCAACGTCCTGACTTTC
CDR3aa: CASTGAPYSGANVLTF

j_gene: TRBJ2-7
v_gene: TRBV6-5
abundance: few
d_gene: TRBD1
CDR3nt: TGTGCCAGCAGTTACGCTCGGACAGGGGCCTACGAGCAGTACTTC
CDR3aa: CASSYARTGAYEQYF

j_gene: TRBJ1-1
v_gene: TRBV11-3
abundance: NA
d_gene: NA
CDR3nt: TGTGCCAGCAGCTTAGGCAGGGGGAACACTGAAGCTTTCTTT
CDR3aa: CASSLGRGNTEAFF

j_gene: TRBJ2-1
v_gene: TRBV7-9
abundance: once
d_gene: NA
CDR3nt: TGTGCCAGCAGCTTAGATCGGCTAGTCGTCAATGAGCAGTTCTTC
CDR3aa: CASSLDRLVVNEQFF

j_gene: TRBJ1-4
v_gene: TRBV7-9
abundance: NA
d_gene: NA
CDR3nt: TGTGCCAGCAGCTTTCCCCGGGGAGGGGCGACTAATGAAAAACTGTTTTTT
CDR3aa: CASSFPRGGATNEKLFF

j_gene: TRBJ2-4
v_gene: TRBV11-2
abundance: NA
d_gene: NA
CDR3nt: TGTGCCAGCAGCCCACTCGGTAGCGGAGCCAAAAACATTCAGTACTTC
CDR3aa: CASSPLGSGAKNIQYF

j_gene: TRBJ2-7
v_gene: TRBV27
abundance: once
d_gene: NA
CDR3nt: TGTGCCAGCAGTTTTGGTACAGTTCCCTGGGACGAGCAGTACTTC
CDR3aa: CASSFGTVPWDEQYF

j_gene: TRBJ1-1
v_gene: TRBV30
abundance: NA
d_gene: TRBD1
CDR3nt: TGTGCCTGGAGTCCTCGGACAGGGGAGAACACTGAAGCTTTCTTT
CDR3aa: CAWSPRTGENTEAFF

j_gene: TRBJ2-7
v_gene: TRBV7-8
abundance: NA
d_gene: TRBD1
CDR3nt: TGTGCCAGCAGCTTACCGGACAGGTCCTACGAGCAGTACTTC
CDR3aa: CASSLPDRSYEQYF

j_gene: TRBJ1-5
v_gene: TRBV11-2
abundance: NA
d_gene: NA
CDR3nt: TGTGCCAGCAGCTTAGATGGGGGGGGATCTCAGCCCCAGCATTTT
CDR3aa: CASSLDGGGSQPQHF

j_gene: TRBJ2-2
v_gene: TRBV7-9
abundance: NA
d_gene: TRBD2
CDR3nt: TGTGCCAGCAGCTTATTAGCGGGAGAGACCGGGGAGCTGTTTTTT
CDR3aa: CASSLLAGETGELFF

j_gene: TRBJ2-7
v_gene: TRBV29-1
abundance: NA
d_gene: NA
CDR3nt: TGCAGCGTTGAAGTCCTCACGGACACTACCTACGAGCAGTACTTC
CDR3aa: CSVEVLTDTTYEQYF

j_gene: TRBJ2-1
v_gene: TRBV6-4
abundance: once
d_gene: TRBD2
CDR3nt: TGTGCCTTGCCAGCGGGGGAGTACAATGAGCAGTTCTTC
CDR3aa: CALPAGEYNEQFF

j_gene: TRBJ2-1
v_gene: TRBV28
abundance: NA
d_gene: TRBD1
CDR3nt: TGTGCCAGCAGTTCCCTACAGGGGGCTACTGAGCAGTTCTTC
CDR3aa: CASSSLQGATEQFF

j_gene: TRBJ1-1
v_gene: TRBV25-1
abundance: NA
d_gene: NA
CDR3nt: TGTGCCAGCCTCAGCGGGGTACGAGCTTTCTTT
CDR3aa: CASLSGVRAFF

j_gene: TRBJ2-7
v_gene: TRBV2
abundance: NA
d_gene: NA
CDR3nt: TGTGCCAGCAGTGTGGGGCGGGGTCACGAGCAGTACTTC
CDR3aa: CASSVGRGHEQYF

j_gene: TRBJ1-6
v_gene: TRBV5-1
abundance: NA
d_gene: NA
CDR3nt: TGCGCCAGCAGCTGGGACTCTAGCTCCTATAATTCACCCCTCCACTTT
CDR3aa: CASSWDSSSYNSPLHF

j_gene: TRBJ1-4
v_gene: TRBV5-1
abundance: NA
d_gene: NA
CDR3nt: TGCGCCAGCAGCTTGGATGGCAGAACAAATGAAAAACTGTTTTTT
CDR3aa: CASSLDGRTNEKLFF

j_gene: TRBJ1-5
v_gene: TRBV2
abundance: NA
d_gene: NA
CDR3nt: TGTGCCAGCAGTGACGGGATAAGGGGCAATCAGCCCCAGCATTTT
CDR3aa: CASSDGIRGNQPQHF

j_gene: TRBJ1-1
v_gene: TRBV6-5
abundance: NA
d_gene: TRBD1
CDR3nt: TGTGCCAGCAGGACACACAGGGGTAACACTGAAGCTTTCTTT
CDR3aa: CASRTHRGNTEAFF

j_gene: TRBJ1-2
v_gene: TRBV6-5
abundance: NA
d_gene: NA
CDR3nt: TGTGCCAGCAGGCTCGGGGGAGTAAGTAGCTACACCTTC
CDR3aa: CASRLGGVSSYTF

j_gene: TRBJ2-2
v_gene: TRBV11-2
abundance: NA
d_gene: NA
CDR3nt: TGTGCCAGCAGCTCCAATCAACATACCGGGGAGCTGTTTTTT
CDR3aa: CASSSNQHTGELFF

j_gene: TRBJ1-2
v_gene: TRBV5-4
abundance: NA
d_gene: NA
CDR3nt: TGTGCCAGCAGCTCGGAGCGGGGCTACACCTTC
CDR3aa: CASSSERGYTF

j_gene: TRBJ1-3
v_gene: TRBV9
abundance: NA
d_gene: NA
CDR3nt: TGTGCCAGCAGCCCCCATTGGGGCGACGATGCGGACACCATATATTTT
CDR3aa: CASSPHWGDDADTIYF

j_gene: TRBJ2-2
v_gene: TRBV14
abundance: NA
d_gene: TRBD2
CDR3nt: TGTGCCAGCAGCCACAGGACTAGCCGACCGAACACCGGGGAGCTGTTTTTT
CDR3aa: CASSHRTSRPNTGELFF

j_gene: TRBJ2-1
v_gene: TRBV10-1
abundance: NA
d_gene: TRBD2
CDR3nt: TGCGCCAGCAGTGATGGGCTAGCGGGAGGGGCGTTCTTC
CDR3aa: CASSDGLAGGAFF

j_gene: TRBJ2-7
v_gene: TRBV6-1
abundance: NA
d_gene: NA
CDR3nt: TGTGCCACCCGATTTGGGGGGGCCGCAAACTACGAGCAGTACTTC
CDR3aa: CATRFGGAANYEQYF

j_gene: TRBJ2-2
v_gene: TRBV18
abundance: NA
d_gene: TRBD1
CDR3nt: TGTGCCAGCTCACCAACGACAGGGTATAACACCGGGGAGCTGTTTTTT
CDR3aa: CASSPTTGYNTGELFF

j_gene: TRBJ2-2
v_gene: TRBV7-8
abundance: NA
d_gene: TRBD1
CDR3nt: TGTGCCAGCAACGAACAGGGGCGGGGGGAGCTGTTTTTT
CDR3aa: CASNEQGRGELFF

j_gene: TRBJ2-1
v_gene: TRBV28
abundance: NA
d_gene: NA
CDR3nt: TGTGCCAGCAGTTTACCCCTGTGGGGCCACAATGAGCAGTTCTTC
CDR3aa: CASSLPLWGHNEQFF

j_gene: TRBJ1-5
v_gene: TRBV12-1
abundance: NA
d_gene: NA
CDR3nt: TGTGCCAGCAGCCAACTTCAGGGAACTTATAGCAATCAGCCCCAGCATTTT
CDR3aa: CASSQLQGTYSNQPQHF

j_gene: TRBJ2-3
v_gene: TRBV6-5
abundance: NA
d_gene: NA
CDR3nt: TGTGCCACCGGGGGAGGGGGGGCAGATACGCAGTATTTT
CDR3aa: CATGGGGADTQYF

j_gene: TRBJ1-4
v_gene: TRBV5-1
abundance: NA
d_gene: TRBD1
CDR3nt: TGCGCCAGCAGCCTGACAGGGACTAATGAAAAACTGTTTTTT
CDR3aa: CASSLTGTNEKLFF